The 28 T cell receptor beta chains presented below share a single source sample, sequenced in a study of blood T cell repertoires in COVID-19. Measured with immunoSEQ multiplex PCR; TCRdb has only the in-frame clones, and not every one. The table lists 50,000 or so clones, around 82% of them singletons, with 7.3% in the top ten. Sequenced material: peripheral blood. The receptors come from a man aged 40-49 years with acute or convalescent COVID-19.

Remarks on this clone: Other DNA sequences from this sample encode an identical CDR3 as well. The V gene is TRBV7-9, the J gene TRBJ2-7; the match to TRBD1 covers 8 bases. The CDR3 is 12 residues long. Germline V gene data show CDR1 as SEHNR and CDR2 as FQNEAQ (reference sequence). V lost 4 bases and J lost 6; bases outside the gene matches: 2. The CDR3 protein is CASSSGTGEQYF. The CDR3 nucleotides read TGTGCCAGCAGCTCCGGGACAGGCGAGCAGTACTTC.

This clone was recorded a few times. The chain joins TRBV7-6 to TRBJ1-2; D is uncertain. This CDR3 is 13 amino acids long. V lost 3 bases and J lost 3, with 8 bases in between. Germline CDR1 SGHVS, CDR2 FNYEAQ. The CDR3 reads CASSFGRDYGYTF. The CDR3 DNA reads as TGTGCCAGCAGCTTCGGCCGGGACTATGGCTACACCTTC.

The chain uses TRBV5-1 and TRBJ2-1; D not certain. This CDR3 is built from 12 residues. The V and J ends lost 5 bases and 9 bases respectively, with 12 bases between them. The germline CDR1 and CDR2 sequences are SGHRS and YFSETQ. As DNA, the CDR3 is TGCGCCAGCAGAGTGTACTCGGGTGAGCAGTTCTTC. This gives the protein CASRVYSGEQFF. Filled out from reference TRBV5-1 and TRBJ2-1, the complete variable domain reads KAGVTQTPRYLIKTRGQQVTLSCSPISGHRSVSWYQQTPGQGLQFLFEYFSETQRNKGNFPGRFSGRQFSNSRSEMNVSTLELGDSALYLCASRVYSGEQFFGPGTRLTVL.

J is TRBJ1-2 and V is TRBV3-1 (or the pseudogene TRBV3-2); no firm D call. CDR1 and CDR2 from the germline V gene are LGHDT and YNNKEL (reference sequence). The ends were cut back, 1 base at V and 5 bases at J, with 5 bases in the middle. CDR3 length: 12 residues. This CDR3 reads CASSQAVYGYTF. CDR3 DNA: TGTGCCAGCAGCCAAGCTGTTTATGGCTACACCTTC.

The chain joins TRBV19 to TRBJ1-4, with a weak D call TRBD1 (5 bases). CDR3 size: 15 residues. V was trimmed by 6 bases and J by 7 bases, leaving 18 bases between them. CDR1 LNHDA and CDR2 SQIVND come from the germline V gene (reference sequence). This CDR3 is CASRSRPGGIEKLFF. The CDR3 nucleotides read TGTGCCAGTAGGTCGCGGCCCGGGGGGATTGAAAAACTGTTTTTT.

The J gene is TRBJ1-5, the V gene TRBV4-3; weak D call: TRBD1 (6 bases). V was clipped by 0 bases and J by 4 bases, with 13 bases between them. The V gene's germline CDR1 is LGHNA and CDR2 YSLEER. The CDR3 has 16 residues. CDR3 in amino acids: CASSQEYRVGNQPQHF. CDR3 nucleotides: TGCGCCAGCAGCCAAGAATACAGGGTGGGGAATCAGCCCCAGCATTTT.

The V call is TRBV4-1, the J call TRBJ2-1, with TRBD2 identical over 12 bases. The germline V gene encodes CDR1 MGHRA and CDR2 YSYEKL. After removal of 4 bases from V and 5 bases from J, the junction contained 6 bases not matched to a gene. The CDR3 has 16 residues. Here the CDR3 DNA reads TGCGCCAGCAGCCCCCAAAGACTAGCGGGGGACAATGAGCAGTTCTTC. Its protein product is CASSPQRLAGDNEQFF.

The genes are TRBV18 and TRBJ1-1; TRBD1 is a possible D gene (5 bases). The CDR3 covers 12 residues. The V end lost 3 bases, the J end lost 11 bases, and 13 bases lay between the germline ends. The germline gives CDR1 KGHSH, CDR2 LQKENI. This chain's CDR3 is CASSPASYRAFF. CDR3 sequence (DNA): TGTGCCAGCTCACCTGCTTCCTACAGGGCTTTCTTT.

The count of this clone is one. J is TRBJ1-1 and V is TRBV11-2; TRBD1 is a possible D gene (6 bases). This CDR3 contains 18 residues. The V gene lost 0 bases and the J gene lost 5 bases, with 22 bases spanning the gap. From germline, CDR1 is SGHAT and CDR2 FQNNGV. CDR3 bases: TGTGCCAGCAGCTTAGAGGGGATACAGGGCGGCGGAAGGACTGAAGCTTTCTTT. It translates to CASSLEGIQGGGRTEAFF.

This clone was counted between two and nine times. This chain links TRBV3-1 (or the pseudogene TRBV3-2) with TRBJ1-5, with D possibly matching TRBD1 (5 bases). In germline, CDR1 is LGHDT, CDR2 YNNKEL (reference sequence). The length of the CDR3 is 14 residues. Trimming removed 0 bases at V and 7 bases at J, with 10 bases between. The CDR3 region is CASSQEGRGQPQHF. CDR3 sequence (DNA): TGTGCCAGCAGCCAAGAGGGAAGGGGCCAGCCCCAGCATTTT.

This clone was detected once. The chain employs TRBV30 and TRBJ1-2; a weak D match, TRBD1 (5 bases). Germline V CDR1 and CDR2: GTSNPN, SVGIG (reference sequence). This CDR3 is 13 amino acids long. The V gene lost 3 bases and the J gene lost 3 bases, with 11 bases spanning the gap. CDR3 residues: CAWRRGTDYGYTF. The CDR3 coding sequence is TGTGCCTGGAGAAGGGGTACAGACTATGGCTACACCTTC.

CDR3 in amino acids: CATRGGAQYKETQYF. The CDR3 DNA sequence: TGTGCCACCAGGGGTGGGGCGCAATATAAAGAGACCCAGTACTTC. V usage is TRBV15 and J usage is TRBJ2-5, with D maybe TRBD1 (5 bases). The CDR3 extends over 15 amino acids. The V end was cut by 6 bases, the J end by 3 bases, with 17 bases between. The V gene's germline CDR1 is LNHNV and CDR2 YYDKDF (reference sequence). Drawing the rest from reference TRBV15 and TRBJ2-5, the complete variable domain is DAMVIQNPRYQVTQFGKPVTLSCSQTLNHNVMYWYQQKSSQAPKLLFHYYDKDFNNEADTPDNFQSRRPNTSFCFLDIRSPGLGDTAMYLCATRGGAQYKETQYFGPGTRLLVL.

Only a few counts were recorded for this clone. The chain employs TRBV5-1 and TRBJ2-7; 8 bases match TRBD1. There are 14 residues in the CDR3. Germline V gene lookup returns CDR1 SGHRS and CDR2 YFSETQ. V dropped 2 bases and J dropped 4; count of bases not matched to a gene: 5. The CDR3 spells CASSFWTGPYEQYF. CDR3 nucleotide sequence: TGCGCCAGCAGCTTTTGGACAGGGCCTTACGAGCAGTACTTC.

The V gene is TRBV5-8, the J gene TRBJ2-5; TRBD1 matches at 7 bases. V lost 6 bases, J lost 4 bases, and 12 bases stayed unmatched. Germline CDR1 reads SGHTS; CDR2 reads YDEGEE. The CDR3 covers 15 residues. CDR3 DNA sequence: TGTGCCAGCACCACACAGGGGAAAGGAACAGAGACCCAGTACTTC. This translates into CASTTQGKGTETQYF.

V and J are TRBV2 and TRBJ1-1, with a possible D match to TRBD1 (6 bases). Germline CDR1 reads SNHLY; CDR2 reads FYNNEI. Trimming removed 5 bases at V and 0 bases at J, with 7 bases between. The CDR3 is made up of 13 amino acids. The DNA for the CDR3 is TGTGCCAGCAGTAGGGGGATGAACACTGAAGCTTTCTTT. This translates into CASSRGMNTEAFF.

V usage is TRBV5-1 and J usage is TRBJ1-2; 7 bases agree with TRBD1. Germline V gene sequence: CDR1 SGHRS, CDR2 YFSETQ. CDR3 length: 13 amino acids. J lost 6 bases, V lost 2 bases, and 4 bases had no gene match. CDR3 coding DNA: TGCGCCAGCAGCTTACAGGGGAAAGATGGCTACACCTTC. Protein product: CASSLQGKDGYTF. The complete variable domain, with remaining parts taken from reference TRBV5-1 and TRBJ1-2, reads KAGVTQTPRYLIKTRGQQVTLSCSPISGHRSVSWYQQTPGQGLQFLFEYFSETQRNKGNFPGRFSGRQFSNSRSEMNVSTLELGDSALYLCASSLQGKDGYTFGSGTRLTVV.

The CDR3 loop reads CAWSLNFLPTEMNTEAFF. The CDR3 DNA follows: TGTGCCTGGAGTCTAAACTTCCTTCCGACAGAAATGAACACTGAAGCTTTCTTT. The V gene is TRBV30, the J gene TRBJ1-1; D is perhaps TRBD1 (5 bases). This CDR3 is built from 18 residues. Germline assignment: CDR1 GTSNPN and CDR2 SVGIG (reference sequence). Trimming shortened V by 2 bases and J by 0 bases, and 22 bases separated the two germline ends.

This chain connects TRBV18 to TRBJ2-7; 7 bases align to TRBD1. CDR1 is KGHSH, CDR2 LQKENI, per germline. This CDR3 contains 15 residues. J was trimmed by 4 bases and V by 6 bases; bases with no gene match: 12. The CDR3 loop reads CASSSTGPRDYEQYF. As DNA, the CDR3 is TGTGCCAGCTCCTCGACAGGGCCCCGGGATTACGAGCAGTACTTC. Supplemented by reference TRBV18 and TRBJ2-7, the full variable domain reads NAGVMQNPRHLVRRRGQEARLRCSPMKGHSHVYWYRQLPEEGLKFMVYLQKENIIDESGMPKERFSAEFPKEGPSILRIQQVVRGDSAAYFCASSSTGPRDYEQYFGPGTRLTVT.

This rearrangement joins TRBV10-3 to TRBJ1-1; D gene unclear. The CDR3 is 13 residues long. V shed 6 bases and J shed 5 bases, with 13 bases lying between them. CDR1 ENHRY and CDR2 SYGVKD come from the germline V gene. CDR3 nucleotide sequence: TGTGCCATCAGCGCCACAGACAAAACTGAAGCTTTCTTT. Translation: CAISATDKTEAFF.

V is TRBV7-2 and J is TRBJ2-7; maybe TRBD1 (6 bases). Germline-derived CDR1 and CDR2 are SGHTA and FQGNSA. This CDR3 comprises 15 residues. V was shortened by 6 bases and J by 3 bases, with 18 bases between the two germline ends. The CDR3 DNA reads TGTGCCAGCAGTTTGGACAGTTTAAATTACTACGAGCAGTACTTC. Translating gives CASSLDSLNYYEQYF. Combining the CDR3 with reference TRBV7-2 and TRBJ2-7 gives the whole variable domain GAGVSQSPSNKVTEKGKDVELRCDPISGHTALYWYRQSLGQGLEFLIYFQGNSAPDKSGLPSDRFSAERTGGSVSTLTIQRTQQEDSAVYLCASSLDSLNYYEQYFGPGTRLTVT.

This chain uses TRBV6-5 with TRBJ1-2, with D possibly TRBD1 on 5 matching bases. CDR3 length equals 13 residues. The ends were cut back, 11 bases at V and 10 bases at J, with 23 bases in the middle. Germline V gene lookup returns CDR1 MNHEY and CDR2 SVGAGI. The DNA for the CDR3 is TGTGCCTCTTCGATTGGGGGGGATAGAGACTACACCTTC. Protein: CASSIGGDRDYTF.

V and J are TRBV3-1 (or the pseudogene TRBV3-2) and TRBJ1-1; D remains ambiguous. Germline V gives CDR1 LGHDT, CDR2 YNNKEL (reference sequence). This CDR3 spans 13 amino acids. V dropped 6 bases and J dropped 1 base, with 9 bases sitting between them. The DNA for the CDR3 is TGTGCCAGCAGTCTTAGCAAGAACACTGAAGCTTTCTTT. It is translated as CASSLSKNTEAFF.

The V call is TRBV10-3, the J call TRBJ2-3; 9 bases are a match to TRBD1. The CDR3 has 15 amino acids. Losses at the gene ends were 5 bases for V and 2 bases for J; bases not matched to a gene: 5. Germline V CDR1 and CDR2: ENHRY, SYGVKD. CDR3 coding DNA: TGTGCCATCAGTTCCGGGACAGGGAACACAGATACGCAGTATTTT. Amino acid sequence: CAISSGTGNTDTQYF.

Only a few counts were recorded for this clone. The chain links TRBV2 to TRBJ2-7, with 9 bases aligning to TRBD1. There are 13 residues in the CDR3. Germline V gene lookup returns CDR1 SNHLY and CDR2 FYNNEI. V was clipped by 4 bases and J by 4 bases; unmatched bases: 2. The DNA for the CDR3 is TGTGCCAGCAGTGTGGACAGGGGTTACGAGCAGTACTTC. Translating it yields CASSVDRGYEQYF.

V usage is TRBV19 and J usage is TRBJ1-2; D perhaps matches TRBD1 (5 bases). Between the trimmed V and J ends, which lost 0 bases and 8 bases, there was a span of 13 bases. Germline CDR1 reads LNHDA; CDR2 reads SQIVND (reference sequence). The CDR3 is 14 residues long. CDR3 sequence: CASSIDRRGRGYTF. CDR3 DNA sequence: TGTGCCAGTAGTATAGATCGGAGGGGAAGAGGCTACACCTTC. Full variable domain (outside the CDR3, taken from reference TRBV19 and TRBJ1-2): DGGITQSPKYLFRKEGQNVTLSCEQNLNHDAMYWYRQDPGQGLRLIYYSQIVNDFQKGDIAEGYSVSREKKESFPLTVTSAQKNPTAFYLCASSIDRRGRGYTFGSGTRLTVV.

This chain uses TRBV18 with TRBJ1-1; TRBD1 aligns across 8 bases. Per the germline V gene, CDR1 is KGHSH and CDR2 is LQKENI. This CDR3 has 15 amino acids. After removal of 3 bases from V and 5 bases from J, the junction contained 8 bases not matched to a gene. DNA for the CDR3: TGTGCCAGCTCACCCCCCCAGGGGGCGAGAACTGAAGCTTTCTTT. This sequence encodes CASSPPQGARTEAFF.

The rearrangement links TRBV5-1 to TRBJ1-5, with 7 bases identical to TRBD1. Trimming at V came to 0 bases and at J to 2 bases, leaving 5 bases not matched to a gene. This CDR3 region has 16 residues. CDR1 and CDR2 from the germline V gene are SGHRS and YFSETQ. CDR3 loop: CASSLDPGQGNQPQHF. The CDR3 bases are TGCGCCAGCAGCTTGGATCCTGGACAGGGCAATCAGCCCCAGCATTTT.

The chain employs TRBV25-1 and TRBJ2-2; D is possibly TRBD1 (6 bases). This CDR3 has 14 residues. Per the germline V gene, CDR1 is MGHDK and CDR2 is SYGVNS. Between the trimmed V and J ends, which lost 5 bases and 6 bases, there was a span of 13 bases. The CDR3 protein is CASSSLYRAGELFF. The CDR3 coding sequence is TGTGCCAGCAGTAGTTTGTACAGGGCCGGGGAGCTGTTTTTT.